The 21 T cell receptor beta chains in this list originate from one sample, sequenced in a study of T cells in Graves' hyperthyroidism and ophthalmopathy (dated by TCRdb to between 2018 and 2021). The library was produced with multiplex PCR. The instrument given in TCRdb is Illumina HiSeq 2000. Amplification of TCR beta CDR3 regions was carried out from RNA transcripts. A first-round RT-PCR of the TCR CDR3 used the HTBI primer set with the Qiagen OneStep RT-PCR kit. TCRdb handled the public reads itself, with Q25 trimming in fastp and clone calling in MiXCR, and kept productive beta chains. Rows matching on CDR3 protein sequence are summarized as one entry with the most common DNA and genes. For this sample the table gives 550,000 to 850,000 distinct CDR3 sequences, of which 18% were detected only once. The ten biggest clones cover 15% to 20% of the sample. Source material: blood. These receptors all come from a woman between 50 and 59 years old with Graves' hyperthyroidism that later progressed to Graves' ophthalmopathy.

This clonotype was seen ten or more times. In nucleotides, the CDR3 is TGTGCCAGCAGACCCACAGGGGCGGAAGTCAAGGACCATGGCTACACCTTC. Residues: CASRPTGAEVKDHGYTF. The chain couples TRBV3-1 to TRBJ1-2, with 7 bases matching TRBD1. CDR3 length: 17 residues. Germline assignment: CDR1 LGHDT and CDR2 YNNKEL (reference sequence). Germline trimming cut 6 bases from V and 6 bases from J; bases unmatched to any gene: 19.

This clonotype was seen more than once but under ten times. The rearrangement uses TRBV7-2 and TRBJ2-1, with D uncertain. The CDR3 has 15 residues. Trimming pared 5 bases from V and 10 bases from J, leaving 21 bases between. The germline V gene has CDR1 SGHTA and CDR2 FQGNSA. The CDR3 is CASSATPRYKWEQFF. The CDR3 nucleotides are TGTGCCAGCAGCGCGACACCCAGATACAAATGGGAGCAGTTCTTC.

This clonotype showed up many times. The chain recombines TRBV7-9 with TRBJ1-2; 7 nucleotides align to TRBD1. Per germline, CDR1 SEHNR and CDR2 FQNEAQ (reference sequence). The CDR3 has 14 amino acids. Trimming took 8 bases from V and 6 from J; bases not matched to a gene: 12. CDR3 nucleotide sequence: TGTGCCAGCGGACCAACAGGGGCCGGCAATGGCTACACCTTC. Its translation is CASGPTGAGNGYTF.

V usage is TRBV10-1 and J usage is TRBJ2-7, with D possibly called TRBD1 or TRBD2 (5 bases each). V was shortened by 6 bases and J by 7 bases, with 16 bases between the two germline ends. Germline V gives CDR1 WNHNN, CDR2 SYGVQD (reference sequence). The CDR3 spans 13 residues. The CDR3 DNA sequence: TGCGCCAGCAGCTTCGCAGGGTCGGGAGAGCAGTACTTC. This gives the protein CASSFAGSGEQYF.

The chain links TRBV9 to TRBJ1-2; D is possibly TRBD1 (5 bases). Germline V gives CDR1 SGDLS, CDR2 YYNGEE. This CDR3 region has 15 residues. Trimming pared 4 bases from V and 4 bases from J, leaving 17 bases between. CDR3 in DNA: TGTGCCAGCAGCCTAGGACCGGGGGATTCCTATGGCTACACCTTC. It yields the protein CASSLGPGDSYGYTF. Based on the CDR3 plus reference TRBV9 and TRBJ1-2, the full variable domain is DSGVTQTPKHLITATGQRVTLRCSPRSGDLSVYWYQQSLDQGLQFLIQYYNGEERAKGNILERFSAQQFPDLHSELNLSSLELGDSALYFCASSLGPGDSYGYTFGSGTRLTVV.

This sequence joins TRBV5-1 and TRBJ1-4; D may be TRBD1 (5 bases). The germline V gene has CDR1 SGHRS and CDR2 YFSETQ. This CDR3 region has 15 residues. Trimming shortened V by 6 bases and J by 3 bases, and 15 bases separated the two germline ends. The CDR3 DNA reads TGCGCCAGCACGCTGGGGGTGATGGCTAATGAAAAACTGTTTTTT. Amino acid sequence: CASTLGVMANEKLFF.

The chain links TRBV5-1 to TRBJ2-3, with TRBD1 identical over 7 bases. Looked up from germline, CDR1 is SGHRS and CDR2 is YFSETQ. After removal of 0 bases from V and 2 bases from J, the junction contained 3 bases not matched to a gene. The CDR3 has 15 amino acids. The CDR3 nucleotides are TGCGCCAGCAGCTTGGCAAGGGGGCTCACAGATACGCAGTATTTT. It yields the protein CASSLARGLTDTQYF.

The chain recombines TRBV29-1 with TRBJ2-7, with TRBD1 matching over 11 bases. Per the germline V gene, CDR1 is SQVTM and CDR2 is ANQGSEA. This CDR3 is built from 14 residues. J lost 2 bases, V lost 1 base, and 1 base had no gene match. In DNA, the CDR3 is TGCAGCGTTGAAGGGACAGGGGGCACCTACGAGCAGTACTTC. Translating gives CSVEGTGGTYEQYF.

The V gene is TRBV10-1, the J gene TRBJ2-1; TRBD2 aligns across 8 bases. V lost 4 bases, J lost 7 bases, and 9 bases stayed unmatched. The CDR3 spans 15 residues. Germline V lookup: CDR1 WNHNN, CDR2 SYGVQD (reference sequence). The CDR3 loop reads CASSVSGGRRNEQFF. As DNA, the CDR3 is TGCGCCAGCAGTGTTTCGGGGGGGAGGAGGAATGAGCAGTTCTTC.

This clonotype has just a few counts. The chain carries TRBV29-1 and TRBJ1-2; TRBD1 is a possible D gene (5 bases). The CDR3 has 14 amino acids. Looked up from germline, CDR1 is SQVTM and CDR2 is ANQGSEA. V gave up 1 base and J gave up 4 bases, with 13 bases separating them. This CDR3 reads CSVEASGIFYGYTF. In nucleotides, the CDR3 is TGCAGCGTTGAAGCGTCAGGGATTTTCTATGGCTACACCTTC.

There are many counts of this clonotype. The V and J genes are TRBV11-3 and TRBJ1-5; TRBD1 matches at 8 bases. Per the germline V gene, CDR1 is SGHNT and CDR2 is YENEEA. The CDR3 contains 16 residues. V trimming: 5 bases; J trimming: 2 bases; junction bases outside the gene matches: 8. The CDR3 coding sequence is TGTGCCAGCAGCACCCGACAGGGGTCGGGCAATCAGCCCCAGCATTTT. Residues: CASSTRQGSGNQPQHF.

This clonotype was observed a few times. The chain recombines TRBV19 with TRBJ2-2; no clear D. V was cut by 6 bases and J by 3 bases, with 17 bases left in between. Germline V gene lookup returns CDR1 LNHDA and CDR2 SQIVND (reference sequence). This CDR3 has 16 amino acids. The CDR3 loop is CASRNEEGKDTGELFF. For the CDR3, the DNA is TGTGCCAGTAGGAATGAGGAAGGGAAGGACACCGGGGAGCTGTTTTTT.

In its sample, this clonotype was seen many times. The gene calls are TRBV18 and TRBJ2-5, with TRBD2 matching 9 bases. Germline-derived CDR1 and CDR2 are KGHSH and LQKENI. The CDR3 sequence is 15 residues long. Losses at the gene ends were 3 bases for V and 3 bases for J; bases not matched to a gene: 5. This CDR3 reads CASSPQRGAEETQYF. The CDR3 bases are TGTGCCAGCTCACCTCAGCGGGGGGCCGAAGAGACCCAGTACTTC. Full variable domain (missing parts from reference TRBV18 and TRBJ2-5): NAGVMQNPRHLVRRRGQEARLRCSPMKGHSHVYWYRQLPEEGLKFMVYLQKENIIDESGMPKERFSAEFPKEGPSILRIQQVVRGDSAAYFCASSPQRGAEETQYFGPGTRLLVL.

This clonotype came up many times. CDR3 bases: TGTGCCAGCAGTGAAACAGGGGGCTTTAAGCAGCCCCAGCATTTT. The encoded protein is CASSETGGFKQPQHF. The V and J genes are TRBV6-1 and TRBJ1-5, with TRBD1 matching 9 bases. Germline trimming cut 2 bases from V and 7 bases from J; bases unmatched to any gene: 6. The CDR3 extends over 15 amino acids. Germline V lookup: CDR1 MNHNS, CDR2 SASEGT.

This clonotype has ten or more counts. The genes are TRBV11-2 and TRBJ1-6; 7 bases fit TRBD1. This CDR3 comprises 15 residues. From germline, CDR1 is SGHAT and CDR2 FQNNGV. J was trimmed by 7 bases and V by 5 bases; bases with no gene match: 8. CDR3 bases: TGTGCCAGCAGCACAGGACAGGTGGAAAATTCACCCCTCCACTTT. It encodes CASSTGQVENSPLHF.

This clonotype was picked up many times. The chain uses TRBV5-1 and TRBJ2-7; 8 bases are shared with TRBD1. This CDR3 has 15 residues. Germline assignment: CDR1 SGHRS and CDR2 YFSETQ. V dropped 4 bases and J dropped 3; count of bases not matched to a gene: 9. The CDR3 bases are TGCGCCAGCAGCGCTACAGGGGGTGCCCACTACGAGCAGTACTTC. As protein: CASSATGGAHYEQYF. Based on the CDR3 plus reference TRBV5-1 and TRBJ2-7, the full variable domain is KAGVTQTPRYLIKTRGQQVTLSCSPISGHRSVSWYQQTPGQGLQFLFEYFSETQRNKGNFPGRFSGRQFSNSRSEMNVSTLELGDSALYLCASSATGGAHYEQYFGPGTRLTVT.

The chain joins TRBV5-1 to TRBJ1-2; a weak D match, TRBD1 (6 bases). The CDR3 covers 14 residues. Germline V lookup: CDR1 SGHRS, CDR2 YFSETQ. Trimming stripped 4 bases from V and 10 bases from J, with 20 bases between. The CDR3, as DNA: TGCGCCAGCAGCCCTGGACAGCCCTCCCAATCCTACACCTTC. Translation gives CASSPGQPSQSYTF.

Many counts were recorded for this clonotype. This chain joins TRBV20-1 and TRBJ2-3; TRBD2 matches at 10 bases. Germline V lookup: CDR1 DFQATT, CDR2 SNEGSKA (reference sequence). The junction had 4 bases not matched to a gene; V was cut back by 3 bases and J by 1 base. CDR3 length equals 15 residues. The CDR3 here is CSARSGTSGTDTQYF. Written as DNA, the CDR3 is TGCAGTGCTAGGTCCGGGACTAGCGGCACAGATACGCAGTATTTT.

This chain uses TRBV27 with TRBJ2-7, with 7 bases identical to TRBD2. After removal of 1 base from V and 2 bases from J, the junction contained 5 bases not matched to a gene. Germline CDR1 MNHEY, CDR2 SMNVEV (reference sequence). The CDR3 is made up of 15 amino acids. CDR3 sequence: CASSLFGGGTYEQYF. The CDR3, as DNA: TGTGCCAGCAGTTTATTTGGCGGGGGAACCTACGAGCAGTACTTC.

The sample holds a few counts of this clonotype. The CDR3 coding sequence is TGCGCCAGCAGTGAGCCAGGACAGGGGGAGACCCAGTACTTC. Translation: CASSEPGQGETQYF. The chain couples TRBV10-2 to TRBJ2-5, with 9 bases aligning to TRBD1. The V gene's germline CDR1 is WSHSY and CDR2 SAAADI. The CDR3 contains 14 residues. Germline trimming cut 2 bases from V and 5 bases from J; bases unmatched to any gene: 3.

This clonotype was seen at least ten times. The chain carries TRBV20-1 and TRBJ2-2; D is uncertain. V was trimmed by 4 bases and J by 1 base, leaving 16 bases between them. This CDR3 comprises 16 residues. Germline V gene data show CDR1 as DFQATT and CDR2 as SNEGSKA (reference sequence). CDR3 bases: TGCAGTGCTATGCTTCCCGACCGATTGAACACCGGGGAGCTGTTTTTT. As protein: CSAMLPDRLNTGELFF.